This T cell receptor (beta chain) comes out of a study of early T cells in non-severe SARS-CoV-2 infection. Study at large: The sequenced material was bulk RNA from unsorted whole blood, and its chains were unpaired.

General observations from the study: Matching with VDJdb favored anti-spike CD8 responses (missing private and CD4 specificities).

TCRdb re-called the 5' RACE reads through MiXCR, storing one row per CDR3 protein. This sample has about 67,000 distinct CDR3 sequences, with about 9.9% found just once. The CDR3 totals 14 residues. Germline V gene data show CDR1 as KGHSH and CDR2 as LQKENI. Losses at the gene ends were 3 bases for V and 4 bases for J; bases not matched to a gene: 4. As to this clonotype: The antigen is unknown.

This chain uses TRBV18 with TRBJ2-7, with TRBD1 identical over 9 bases. This clonotype was obtained from an adult who was a healthcare worker with PCR-confirmed SARS-CoV-2 infection or an uninfected control (not recorded which). Sequencing input: whole blood. Here the CDR3 DNA reads TGTGCCAGCTCACCGCGGGACAGGGATTACGAGCAGTACTTC. It encodes CASSPRDRDYEQYF.